This T cell receptor (beta chain) was sequenced for a study of T cells in localized non-small cell lung cancer. Sequencing was performed with immunoSEQ multiplex PCR; in TCRdb, only in-frame clones are kept and a portion is missing. The data hold some 2,200 clones, with 25% to 35% observed a single time. With regard to this clone: Antigen specificity is unknown.

Findings and caveats of the study: Investigators sequenced only a single tumor region, leaving heterogeneity possible. Prolonged overall survival went with higher T cell density in the blood. A median of approximately 57 clones ranked among the top 100 in tumor appeared in adjacent lung.

V was shortened by 2 bases and J by 6 bases, with 14 bases between the two germline ends. The V gene's germline CDR1 is SGHDN and CDR2 FVKESK. This CDR3 comprises 16 residues. The rearrangement links TRBV14 to TRBJ1-6; D is perhaps TRBD1 (5 bases). The sequenced sample was lung tumor tissue, obtained before any cancer treatment. The TCR originated in a man between 40 and 70 years old with stage III squamous cell lung carcinoma. DNA of the CDR3: TGTGCCAGCAGCCAAATCACCGGGACTTTTAATTCACCCCTCCACTTT. This sequence encodes CASSQITGTFNSPLHF. The full variable domain, completed using reference TRBV14 and TRBJ1-6, is EAGVTQFPSHSVIEKGQTVTLRCDPISGHDNLYWYRRVMGKEIKFLLHFVKESKQDESGMPNNRFLAERTGGTYSTLKVQPAELEDSGVYFCASSQITGTFNSPLHFGNGTRLTVT.